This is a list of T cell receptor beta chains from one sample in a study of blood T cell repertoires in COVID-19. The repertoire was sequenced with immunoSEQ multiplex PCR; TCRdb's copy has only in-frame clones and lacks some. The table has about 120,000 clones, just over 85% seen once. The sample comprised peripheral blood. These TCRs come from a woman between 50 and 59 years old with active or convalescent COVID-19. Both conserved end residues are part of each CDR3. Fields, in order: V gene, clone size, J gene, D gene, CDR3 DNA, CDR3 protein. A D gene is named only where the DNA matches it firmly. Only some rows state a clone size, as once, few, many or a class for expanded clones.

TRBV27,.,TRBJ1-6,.,TGTGCCAGCAGCGTGGAGGGTCTGGGTAATTCACCCCTCCACTTT,CASSVEGLGNSPLHF
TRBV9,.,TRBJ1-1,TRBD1,TGTGCCAGCAGCGTTCACAGGGGGGAAGAATTCTTT,CASSVHRGEEFF
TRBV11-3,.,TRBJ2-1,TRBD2,TGTGCCAGCAGCGCTTTAGCGGGAGGCCCCTACAATGAGCAGTTCTTC,CASSALAGGPYNEQFF
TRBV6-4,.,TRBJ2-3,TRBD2,TGTGCCAGCAGTAGAACGGCGGGACTAGCGGGAGGGCCAGATACGCAGTATTTT,CASSRTAGLAGGPDTQYF
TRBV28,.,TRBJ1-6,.,TGTGCCAGCAGTTTGGGGGGTGGCTACTCCTATAATTCACCCCTCCACTTT,CASSLGGGYSYNSPLHF
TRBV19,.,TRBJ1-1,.,TGTGCCAGTAGTATCACAAATCAGAATGAAGCTTTCTTT,CASSITNQNEAFF
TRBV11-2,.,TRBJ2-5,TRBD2,TGTGCCAGCAGCCCACAAAGCGGGAGACAAGAGACCCAGTACTTC,CASSPQSGRQETQYF
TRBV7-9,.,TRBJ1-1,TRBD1,TGTGCCAGCAGCCGGACAGGGTCCTGGGTGGACACTGAAGCTTTCTTT,CASSRTGSWVDTEAFF
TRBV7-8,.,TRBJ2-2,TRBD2,TGTGCCAGCAGCCATAGCGGGACGACAACCGGGGAGCTGTTTTTT,CASSHSGTTTGELFF
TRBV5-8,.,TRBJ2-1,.,TGTGCCAGCAGCACCGGGACTGCTACAGACAATGAGCAGTTCTTC,CASSTGTATDNEQFF
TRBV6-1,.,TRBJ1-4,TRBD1,TGTGCCAGCAGTGGGGGGGTAGGGACAGGGACAGAAAAACTGTTTTTT,CASSGGVGTGTEKLFF
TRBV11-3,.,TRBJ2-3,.,TGTGCCAGCAGCTCAACGGATAGCGCATCAGACACAGATACGCAGTATTTT,CASSSTDSASDTDTQYF
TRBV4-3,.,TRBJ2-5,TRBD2,TGCGCCCCCAAGGATTACCGGGAGGAGGAGATGAAGACCCAGTACTTC,CAPKDYREEEMKTQYF
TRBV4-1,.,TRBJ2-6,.,TGCGCCAGCAGCACACCACCTAGAACCACAAGTCGGGCCAACGTCCTGACTTTC,CASSTPPRTTSRANVLTF
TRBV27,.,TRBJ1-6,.,TGTGCCAGCACCGGACAGTATAATTCACCCCTCCACTTT,CASTGQYNSPLHF
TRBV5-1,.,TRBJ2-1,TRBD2,TGCGCCAGCAGCTCCGGACTAGCGGGGGACGATGAGCAGTTCTTC,CASSSGLAGDDEQFF
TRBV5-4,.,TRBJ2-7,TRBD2,TGTGCCAGCGCGCGAGGGGGTAGCGGGAGGTCGATAGCCTACGAGCAGTACTTC,CASARGGSGRSIAYEQYF
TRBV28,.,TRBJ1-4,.,TGTGCCAGCACTAGGGGGTTGGGGAGGGATGAAAAACTGTTTTTT,CASTRGLGRDEKLFF
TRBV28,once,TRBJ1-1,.,TGTGCCAGCAGTCCACCATCGGGTGATAATGAAGCTTTCTTT,CASSPPSGDNEAFF
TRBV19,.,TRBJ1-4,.,TGTGCCAGTAGTATGGGAGGGGAGTATGAAAAACTGTTTTTT,CASSMGGEYEKLFF
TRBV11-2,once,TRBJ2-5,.,TGTGCCAGCAGCTCTTTGGTCGGGTCGCAAGAGACCCAGTACTTC,CASSSLVGSQETQYF
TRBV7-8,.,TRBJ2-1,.,TGTGCCAGCAGCGGGGAGGAAGGTCACTACAATGAGCAGTTCTTC,CASSGEEGHYNEQFF
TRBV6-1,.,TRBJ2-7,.,TGTGCCAGCAGTGCCCGACTGGGAGTCTCCTCCTACGAGCAGTACTTC,CASSARLGVSSYEQYF
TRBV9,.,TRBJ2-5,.,TGTGCCAGCAGCGTAGGAGGGTACGAGACCCAGTACTTC,CASSVGGYETQYF
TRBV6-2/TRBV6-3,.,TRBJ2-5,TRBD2,TGTGCCAGCAGTTACGAGGTGCGGACTAGCGAAGAAGAGACCCAGTACTTC,CASSYEVRTSEEETQYF
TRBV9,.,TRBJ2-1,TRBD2,TGTGCCAGCAGCGTAGTGGCTAGCGGTTGGGGTGAGCAGTTCTTC,CASSVVASGWGEQFF
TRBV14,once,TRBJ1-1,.,TGTGCCAGCAGCCAAGAGCGCCGGGGGAGCACTGAAGCTTTCTTT,CASSQERRGSTEAFF
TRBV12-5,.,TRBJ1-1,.,TGTGCTAGTGGTTTGGTCCTCTTCGAGGGCCCCACTGAAGCTTTCTTT,CASGLVLFEGPTEAFF
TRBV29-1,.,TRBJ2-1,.,TGCAGCCTCGGGGAGAATGAGCAGTTCTTC,CSLGENEQFF
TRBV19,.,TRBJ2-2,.,TGTGCCAGTAGCCCACTACCCGGGGATCGGGCCGGGGAGCTGTTTTTT,CASSPLPGDRAGELFF
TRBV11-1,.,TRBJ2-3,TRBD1,TGTGCCAGCAGCCTCGACTCAGTCGACAGGGCAGATACGCAGTATTTT,CASSLDSVDRADTQYF
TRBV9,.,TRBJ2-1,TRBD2,TGTGCCAGCAGCGTAGAGGGAGCGGGAGCCTACAATGAGCAGTTCTTC,CASSVEGAGAYNEQFF
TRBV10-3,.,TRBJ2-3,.,TGTGCCAGCAGGGGGTTCGGCGGAGGGGCAGATACGCAGTATTTT,CASRGFGGGADTQYF
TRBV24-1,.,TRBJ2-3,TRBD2,TGTGCCACCGGGGGTGAAGCGGGAGACACTAGCACAGATACGCAGTATTTT,CATGGEAGDTSTDTQYF
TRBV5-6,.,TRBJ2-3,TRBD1,TGTGCCAGCAGCTTGGTGGCAGGGGGAACAGATACGCAGTATTTT,CASSLVAGGTDTQYF
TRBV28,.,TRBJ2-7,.,TGTGCCAGCAGACGCCCCGGGACTTTAGGCGAGCAGTACTTC,CASRRPGTLGEQYF
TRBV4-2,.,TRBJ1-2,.,TGTGCCAGCAGCCCCCCAGGACAGATTATACGCTACACCTTC,CASSPPGQIIRYTF
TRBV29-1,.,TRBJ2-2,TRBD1,TGCAGCGTCCTTAATTTCGACAGGGGAGTCGGGGAGCTGTTTTTT,CSVLNFDRGVGELFF
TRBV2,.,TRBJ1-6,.,TGTGCCAGCACCTTACAGGGATCCTATAATTCACCCCTCCACTTT,CASTLQGSYNSPLHF
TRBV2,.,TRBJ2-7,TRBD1,TGTGCCAGCAGTCGGAGCCCGGGACAGGGCGGCTACGAGCAGTACTTC,CASSRSPGQGGYEQYF
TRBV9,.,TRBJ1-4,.,TGTGCCAGCAGCCGCCAGGGGAACCTTAATGAAAAACTGTTTTTT,CASSRQGNLNEKLFF
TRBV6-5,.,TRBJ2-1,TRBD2,TGTGCCAGCAGTTATAGCGGGGTGTCCTACAATGAGCAGTTCTTC,CASSYSGVSYNEQFF
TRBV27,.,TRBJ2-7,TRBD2,TGTGCCAGTACAGGGATCGGCGGACTAGCGGAGACCTACGAGCAGTACTTC,CASTGIGGLAETYEQYF
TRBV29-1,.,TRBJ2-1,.,TGCAGCGTTGAAGAAGTGTCAGGCAGGCCACCCTACAATGAGCAGTTCTTC,CSVEEVSGRPPYNEQFF
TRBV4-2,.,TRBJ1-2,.,TGTGCCAGCAGCCAACCGGTCTCTTCTAACTATGGCTACACCTTC,CASSQPVSSNYGYTF
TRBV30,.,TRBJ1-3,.,TGTGCCAGCACGCGGGGCACCGTATCTGGAAACACCATATATTTT,CASTRGTVSGNTIYF
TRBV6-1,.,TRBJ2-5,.,TGTGCCAGCAGTTTAAATAGGGACTTAGAGACCCAGTACTTC,CASSLNRDLETQYF
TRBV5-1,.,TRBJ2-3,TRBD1,TGCGCCAGCAGCCCGCCCCGACAGGGGAGCGGGGATACGCAGTATTTT,CASSPPRQGSGDTQYF
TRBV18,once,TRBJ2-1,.,TGTGCCAGCTCACCACCAGCAGGCAATGAGCAGTTCTTC,CASSPPAGNEQFF
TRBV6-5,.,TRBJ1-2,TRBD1,TGTGCCAGCAGATACAGGGGAAGGGGCTACACCTTC,CASRYRGRGYTF
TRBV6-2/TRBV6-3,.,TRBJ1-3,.,TGTGCCAGCAGTACGGTCGCGAACACCATATATTTT,CASSTVANTIYF
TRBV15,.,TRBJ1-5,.,TGTGCCACCAGCGACCCGGGTAGCAATCAGCCCCAGCATTTT,CATSDPGSNQPQHF
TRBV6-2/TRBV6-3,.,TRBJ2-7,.,TGTGCCAGCAGTTACATTGGCGGGAAATCTTCCTACGAGCAGTACTTC,CASSYIGGKSSYEQYF
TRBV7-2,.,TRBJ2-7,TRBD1,TGTGCCAGCAGCCCGGACCGATGGGGACAGGGGCAGTACTTC,CASSPDRWGQGQYF
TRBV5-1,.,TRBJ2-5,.,TGCGCCAGCAGCCTGGGCTTGCGGGAGACCCAGTACTTC,CASSLGLRETQYF
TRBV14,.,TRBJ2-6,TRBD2,TGTGCCAGCAGCCCGTTAGGCGGGAGGTCTGGGGCCAACGTCCTGACTTTC,CASSPLGGRSGANVLTF
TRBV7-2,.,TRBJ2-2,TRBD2,TGTGCCGGCAGCTTAATTGGACTAGGAGACCCCGGGGAGCTGTTTTTT,CAGSLIGLGDPGELFF